These T cell receptor beta chains were read from a single sample in a study of technical replicates of blood from a handful of donors. Sequencing was performed with immunoSEQ multiplex PCR; in TCRdb, only in-frame clones are kept and a portion is missing. The sample gives around 58,000 clones, more than 75% of which show up once; about 5.5% is in the top ten. Sequencing used PBMCs. The receptors come from a human donor in good health. Some clones in this sample may be carry-over from other donors' samples. Each CDR3 is given with its conserved first and last residue. D genes are given only for firm matches. The size of a clone is reported for some rows only, either as once, few or many, or as a class for expanded clones.

V	D	J	size	CDR3	DNA
TRBV7-2	-	TRBJ1-1	-	CASSLRQLNTEAFF	TGTGCCAGCAGCTTAAGACAGCTGAACACTGAAGCTTTCTTT
TRBV4-1	TRBD1	TRBJ1-2	few	CASSQTEAGGANYGYTF	TGCGCCAGCAGCCAAACCGAGGCAGGGGGAGCTAACTATGGCTACACCTTC
TRBV5-1	TRBD1	TRBJ1-2	once	CASSPTTGNYGYTF	TGCGCCAGCAGCCCAACGACAGGGAACTATGGCTACACCTTC
TRBV30	TRBD1	TRBJ1-5	few	CAWSAPGRGINQPQHF	TGTGCCTGGAGTGCCCCGGGCAGGGGGATTAATCAGCCCCAGCATTTT
TRBV10-3	TRBD1	TRBJ1-2	-	CAISPGQGNYGYTF	TGTGCCATCAGCCCCGGACAGGGGAACTATGGCTACACCTTC
TRBV7-9	-	TRBJ1-3	-	CASSPDSYSGNTIYF	TGTGCCAGCAGCCCCGACAGTTACTCTGGAAACACCATATATTTT
TRBV6-5	TRBD2	TRBJ2-7	-	CASSTRLAGQVEQYF	TGTGCCAGCAGTACACGACTAGCGGGCCAAGTCGAGCAGTACTTC
TRBV5-1	TRBD2	TRBJ2-2	many	CASSPEPGTSGRVGNTGELFF	TGCGCCAGCAGCCCCGAACCCGGGACTAGCGGGAGGGTGGGGAACACCGGGGAGCTGTTTTTT
TRBV28	-	TRBJ1-1	few	CASRTGTPGGEAFF	TGTGCCAGCAGAACCGGGACACCCGGCGGGGAAGCTTTCTTT
TRBV5-7	TRBD2	TRBJ2-1	-	CASPSLLGGTPSYNEQFF	TGTGCCAGTCCCTCCCTTCTGGGGGGGACCCCGTCCTACAATGAGCAGTTCTTC
TRBV7-9	-	TRBJ1-6	medium-sized	CASSMYRYYNSPLHF	TGTGCCAGCAGCATGTACAGATACTATAATTCACCCCTCCACTTT
TRBV4-3	TRBD1	TRBJ1-6	-	CASSRRGQSNSPLHF	TGCGCCAGCAGCCGAAGGGGACAGTCTAATTCACCCCTCCACTTT
TRBV5-1	-	TRBJ2-1	-	CASSLWIGGNEQFF	TGCGCCAGCAGCTTGTGGATAGGGGGAAATGAGCAGTTCTTC
TRBV7-9	-	TRBJ1-6	-	CASSLGQGGNNSPLHF	TGTGCCAGCAGCTTAGGGCAGGGTGGAAATAATTCACCCCTCCACTTT
TRBV5-6	-	TRBJ2-4	-	CASSLDPSAGNIQYF	TGTGCCAGCAGCTTGGACCCTAGCGCGGGAAACATTCAGTACTTC
TRBV9	TRBD1	TRBJ1-2	-	CASSRVGGTGGDGYTF	TGTGCCAGCAGTCGTGTAGGTGGGACAGGGGGCGATGGCTACACCTTC
TRBV9	-	TRBJ2-7	-	CASSAWGRGGDEQYF	TGTGCCAGCAGCGCCTGGGGGAGGGGGGGCGACGAGCAGTACTTC
TRBV9	TRBD2	TRBJ2-3	-	CASSVAGRDTDTQYF	TGTGCCAGCAGCGTAGCAGGGAGGGATACAGATACGCAGTATTTT
TRBV7-9	-	TRBJ2-6	-	CASTRAGSGANVLTF	TGTGCCAGCACCAGAGCGGGCTCTGGGGCCAACGTCCTGACTTTC